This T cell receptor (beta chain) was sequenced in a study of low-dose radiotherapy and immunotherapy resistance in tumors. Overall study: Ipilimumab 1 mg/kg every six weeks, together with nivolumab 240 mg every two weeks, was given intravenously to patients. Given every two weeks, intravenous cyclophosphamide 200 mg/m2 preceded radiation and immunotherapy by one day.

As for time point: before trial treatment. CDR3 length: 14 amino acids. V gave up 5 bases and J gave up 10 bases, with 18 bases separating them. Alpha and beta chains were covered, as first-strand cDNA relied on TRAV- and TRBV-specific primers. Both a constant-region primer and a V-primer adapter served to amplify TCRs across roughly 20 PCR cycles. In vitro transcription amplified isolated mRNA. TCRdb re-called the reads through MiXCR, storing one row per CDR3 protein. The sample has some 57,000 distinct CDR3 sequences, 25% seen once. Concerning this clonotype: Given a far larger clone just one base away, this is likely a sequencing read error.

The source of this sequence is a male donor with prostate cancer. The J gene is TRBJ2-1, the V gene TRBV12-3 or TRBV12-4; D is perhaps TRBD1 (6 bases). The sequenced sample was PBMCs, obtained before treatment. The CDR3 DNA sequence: TGTGCCAGCAGTCCCTTCAGGGGATTGGGGGAGCAGTTCTTC. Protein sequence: CASSPFRGLGEQFF.